This section outlines one T cell receptor (beta chain) sequence together with its context. Its antigen is undetermined. TCRdb's copy holds only in-frame clones and misses some; the assay was immunoSEQ multiplex PCR. The sample holds 440,000 or so clones, 80% to 90% seen once. Treatment here: about 20 received Ad26.COV2.S at low or high dose, single or two shots; roughly 5 received placebo; per-sample allocation not given. On day 63 after the first injection, vaccine and placebo recipients gave samples. This specimen comes from a study of Ad26.COV2.S vaccination and SARS-CoV-2 variants. General study points: TCR breadth and depth estimates may have understated total T cell responses.

The germline V and J ends were trimmed by 4 bases and 2 bases, with 15 bases remaining between them. CDR1 is SGHTA and CDR2 is FQGNSA in the germline V gene. The CDR3 extends over 15 amino acids. The sequenced sample was peripheral blood, obtained in a trial of Ad26.COV2.S vaccine versus placebo. This chain links TRBV7-2 with TRBJ2-7, with D perhaps TRBD1 (5 bases). The sequence derives from a person between 18 and 59 years old who received the Ad26.COV2.S COVID-19 vaccine or a placebo. The CDR3 coding sequence is TGTGCCAGCAGCTCGGACACAACTCTCCCCTACGAGCAGTACTTC. Protein product: CASSSDTTLPYEQYF.